A selection of T cell receptor beta chains follows, all from one sample in a study of T cell responses to AZD1222 COVID-19 vaccine. TCRdb keeps only in-frame clones here, not all; method: immunoSEQ multiplex PCR. This sample has more than 150,000 clones, with under 95% found just once. The input for sequencing was peripheral blood, taken on day 0 of AZD1222 vaccination. The receptor source for this set is an adult in good health. Each CDR3 is given with its conserved first and last residue. D genes are given only for firm matches. For some rows the clone size is stated as once, few or many, or as a class when expanded; others skip it.

abundance	d_gene	v_gene	j_gene	CDR3nt	CDR3aa
NA	NA	TRBV18	TRBJ2-2	TGTGCCAGCCCAGATTGGACCGGGGAGCTGTTTTTT	CASPDWTGELFF
NA	NA	TRBV4-2	TRBJ1-3	TGTGCCAGCAGCCTGGGCCTTCAAAACACCATATATTTT	CASSLGLQNTIYF
NA	NA	TRBV2	TRBJ1-3	TGTGCCAGCAGTGCATCGGGGGCCTCTGGAAACACCATATATTTT	CASSASGASGNTIYF
once	TRBD2	TRBV5-4	TRBJ2-3	TGTGCCAGCACCTCTGGCGGGAGTAGCACAGATACGCAGTATTTT	CASTSGGSSTDTQYF
few	NA	TRBV5-5	TRBJ1-5	TGTGCCAGCAGCTTGGACGGTACCAATCAGCCCCAGCATTTT	CASSLDGTNQPQHF
NA	NA	TRBV28	TRBJ2-7	TGTGCCAGCAGCAGCATAGTAGGCGAGCAGTACTTC	CASSSIVGEQYF
few	TRBD1	TRBV28	TRBJ1-2	TGTGCCAGCAGTTTATGGGCAGGGGGCCAAGGTGGCTACACCTTC	CASSLWAGGQGGYTF
NA	NA	TRBV19	TRBJ1-6	TGTGCCAGTAGCTTACACGGATCCTCCTATAATTCACCCCTCCACTTT	CASSLHGSSYNSPLHF
NA	NA	TRBV5-1	TRBJ2-5	TGCGCCAGCATGGTCTGGGCTGGGGGAGAGACCCAGTACTTC	CASMVWAGGETQYF
NA	TRBD1	TRBV12-5	TRBJ1-2	TGTGCTAGTGGCGAATTCCGGGGACAGCTCGGCTATGGCTACACCTTC	CASGEFRGQLGYGYTF
NA	TRBD1	TRBV10-1	TRBJ1-1	TGCGCCAGCAGCCCCACTCTCAGGGGGGAGACTGAAGCTTTCTTT	CASSPTLRGETEAFF
NA	NA	TRBV7-9	TRBJ2-7	TGTGCCAGCAGCCGGGACGGATACGAGCAGTACTTC	CASSRDGYEQYF
NA	TRBD1	TRBV7-9	TRBJ2-7	TGTGCCAGCAGCAAGGGACAGGGAAGCTCCTACGAGCAGTACTTC	CASSKGQGSSYEQYF
NA	TRBD1	TRBV5-1	TRBJ1-2	TGCGCCAGCAGCCCTCGAACAGGGGCCCCTGGTTATGGCTACACCTTC	CASSPRTGAPGYGYTF
NA	NA	TRBV5-1	TRBJ1-1	TGCGCCAGCAGCTCTGACAATTACATGAACACTGAAGCTTTCTTT	CASSSDNYMNTEAFF
NA	NA	TRBV30	TRBJ1-5	TGTGCCTGGAGTGGTTCCTGGCGGTTCAATCAGCCCCAGCATTTT	CAWSGSWRFNQPQHF
once	NA	TRBV10-3	TRBJ2-7	TGTGCCATTCGGGGCAACGGGTACGAGCAGTACTTC	CAIRGNGYEQYF
NA	TRBD2	TRBV4-1	TRBJ2-1	TGCGCCAGCAGCCGCTTTAGCGGGGGTTCCTACAATGAGCAGTTCTTC	CASSRFSGGSYNEQFF
NA	NA	TRBV7-2	TRBJ2-6	TGTGCCAGCAGCTTAACCGGGCCTGGGGCCAACGTCCTGACTTTC	CASSLTGPGANVLTF
NA	NA	TRBV6-1	TRBJ2-5	TGTGCCAGCAGTGACCGGGCGACCCAAGAGACCCAGTACTTC	CASSDRATQETQYF
NA	NA	TRBV18	TRBJ2-1	TGTGCCAGCTCACCAGGGGGCGAGTACAATGAGCAGTTCTTC	CASSPGGEYNEQFF
once	TRBD2	TRBV7-2	TRBJ2-7	TGTGCCAGCAGCTCGTGGCGGGAGATTACCTACGAGCAGTACTTC	CASSSWREITYEQYF
NA	TRBD1	TRBV6-2/TRBV6-3	TRBJ1-5	TGTGCCAGCAGTTACCTCCGGGACAGACGTCTAAGCAATCAGCCCCAGCATTTT	CASSYLRDRRLSNQPQHF
NA	TRBD1	TRBV7-8	TRBJ1-4	TGTGCCAGCAGGTTGACAGGGACGGGTGAAAAACTGTTTTTT	CASRLTGTGEKLFF
NA	TRBD1	TRBV3-1/TRBV3-2	TRBJ2-3	TGTGCCAGCAGCCCCGGGGACAGACATAGCACAGATACGCAGTATTTT	CASSPGDRHSTDTQYF
once	TRBD1	TRBV12-5	TRBJ2-2	TGTGCTAGTGGTTTGGTTGCATCACAGGGGACGCCCACCGGGGAGCTGTTTTTT	CASGLVASQGTPTGELFF
once	NA	TRBV20-1	TRBJ2-7	TGCAGTGCTAGAACTAGCTACGAGCAGTACTTC	CSARTSYEQYF
NA	NA	TRBV18	TRBJ2-7	TGTGCCAGCTCACTCGACAGGCACTACGAGCAGTACTTC	CASSLDRHYEQYF
NA	NA	TRBV10-3	TRBJ1-1	TGTGCCATCAGTGGAGGCGGTCAGGGCGAAGCTTTCTTT	CAISGGGQGEAFF
NA	TRBD1	TRBV9	TRBJ1-2	TGTGCCAGCAGCGGGGAATTCCGACAGGGGGTGTCCGAGGGCTATGGCTACACCTTC	CASSGEFRQGVSEGYGYTF
NA	NA	TRBV7-3	TRBJ2-5	TGTGCCAGCAGCTTGGCGGGGGCCCAAGAGACCCAGTACTTC	CASSLAGAQETQYF
once	NA	TRBV27	TRBJ1-4	TGTGCCAGCAGTTATTCAGGGCGTGCTGAAAAACTGTTTTTT	CASSYSGRAEKLFF
NA	TRBD2	TRBV11-2	TRBJ2-6	TGTGCCAGCAGCCGCGCGGGGGGCTCTGGGGCCAACGTCCTGACTTTC	CASSRAGGSGANVLTF
NA	NA	TRBV18	TRBJ2-1	TGTGCCAGCTCCGGCGTTTTGAATGAGCAGTTCTTC	CASSGVLNEQFF
NA	NA	TRBV6-1	TRBJ2-7	TGTGCCAGCAGTGAACGCCGGGGTATCAAGAACGAGCAGTACTTC	CASSERRGIKNEQYF
NA	NA	TRBV21-1	TRBJ2-5	TGTGCCAGCAGACCTTCCGGGACACTCCGAGCTGGATGCGAGACCCAGTACTTC	CASRPSGTLRAGCETQYF
NA	TRBD1	TRBV27	TRBJ1-2	TGTGCCAGCAGTACGGACAGGGTTTATGGCTACACCTTC	CASSTDRVYGYTF
NA	NA	TRBV2	TRBJ1-5	TGTGCCAGCAGGCCAGGGGAGAATCAGCCCCAGCATTTT	CASRPGENQPQHF
NA	TRBD1	TRBV7-9	TRBJ1-1	TGTGCCAGCAGCCCACAGGGGCTCATGAACACTGAAGCTTTCTTT	CASSPQGLMNTEAFF
NA	TRBD1	TRBV25-1	TRBJ2-7	TGTGCCAGCAGTGAATGGGGGACAGCTTACGAGCAGTACTTC	CASSEWGTAYEQYF
NA	TRBD1	TRBV5-1	TRBJ2-6	TGCGCCAGCAGCTTGGGCCGGACAGGGTTCGGGGCCAACGTCCTGACTTTC	CASSLGRTGFGANVLTF
NA	NA	TRBV6-5	TRBJ2-7	TGTGCCATCCACCTCGTGGGCTACGAGCAGTACTTC	CAIHLVGYEQYF
NA	NA	TRBV11-3	TRBJ2-3	TGTGCCAGCAGCTTAGGCGGGAGCACAGATACGCAGTATTTT	CASSLGGSTDTQYF
NA	TRBD1	TRBV7-6	TRBJ2-2	TGTGCCAGCAGCTTAAACAGGGGGAAATCCGGGGAGCTGTTTTTT	CASSLNRGKSGELFF
NA	TRBD2	TRBV3-1/TRBV3-2	TRBJ2-5	TGTGCCAGCAGCTTGCTAGCGGCGGCGGAGACCCAGTACTTC	CASSLLAAAETQYF
NA	NA	TRBV19	TRBJ2-7	TGTGCCAGTACGGGGGGCGGCTTCTACGAGCAGTACTTC	CASTGGGFYEQYF
NA	NA	TRBV2	TRBJ2-7	TGTGCCAGCAGTGAAGAGGCAGCGGCCGAGCAGTACTTC	CASSEEAAAEQYF
NA	NA	TRBV19	TRBJ2-2	TGTGCCAGTAGTATTAACGCAGGGGCTTGGTCCGGGGAGCTGTTTTTT	CASSINAGAWSGELFF